Below are 14 T cell receptor beta chains sequenced from a single sample in a study of blood T cell repertoires in COVID-19. Sequenced by immunoSEQ multiplex PCR; TCRdb stores in-frame clones only, minus some. The sample carries approximately 380,000 clones, approximately 93% recorded once. The sample was PBMCs or T cells enriched from blood (not recorded which). These receptors all come from a woman aged 40 to 49 who had been exposed to COVID-19.

A few counts support this clone. This chain links TRBV5-5 with TRBJ1-2; weak D call: TRBD1 (5 bases). The CDR3 covers 16 residues. Trimming removed 3 bases at V and 5 bases at J, with 20 bases between. Germline CDR1 and CDR2: SGHKS and YYEKEE (reference sequence). In nucleotides, the CDR3 is TGTGCCAGCAGCTCCCTACCGGGGGTCATTGAATATGGCTACACCTTC. Translation gives CASSSLPGVIEYGYTF.

V is TRBV5-1 and J is TRBJ1-1, with D possibly being TRBD1 (6 bases). This CDR3 spans 17 amino acids. Trimming pared 0 bases from V and 4 bases from J, leaving 19 bases between. CDR1 and CDR2 from the germline V gene are SGHRS and YFSETQ. In nucleotides, the CDR3 is TGCGCCAGCAGCTTGGAGGTAGGGGGTGGGTTGGTCACTGAAGCTTTCTTT. Protein: CASSLEVGGGLVTEAFF.

CDR3 DNA sequence: TGTGCCAGCAGGTCCCAGGGGGCAAATCAGCCCCAGCATTTT. This encodes CASRSQGANQPQHF. V is TRBV2 and J is TRBJ1-5; 8 bases map to TRBD1. Trimming took 6 bases from V and 4 from J; bases not matched to a gene: 5. Germline V CDR1 and CDR2: SNHLY, FYNNEI. This CDR3 region has 14 residues.

The chain carries TRBV5-1 and TRBJ2-5; 7 bases are a match to TRBD1. CDR1 is SGHRS and CDR2 is YFSETQ in the germline V gene. The CDR3 has 13 amino acids. J was trimmed by 14 bases and V by 2 bases; bases with no gene match: 12. The CDR3 DNA reads TGCGCCAGCAGCTTCGGACAGGACGACATCCATTACTTC. It specifies CASSFGQDDIHYF.

The chain couples TRBV14 to TRBJ1-4, with D possibly TRBD1 on 5 matching bases. Germline CDR1 SGHDN, CDR2 FVKESK. The CDR3 consists of 15 residues. The V end was cut by 0 bases, the J end by 5 bases, with 10 bases between. The CDR3 spells CASSQDLSGNEKLFF. The CDR3 coding sequence is TGTGCCAGCAGCCAAGATTTGTCAGGGAATGAAAAACTGTTTTTT. Full variable domain (rest looked up from reference TRBV14 and TRBJ1-4): EAGVTQFPSHSVIEKGQTVTLRCDPISGHDNLYWYRRVMGKEIKFLLHFVKESKQDESGMPNNRFLAERTGGTYSTLKVQPAELEDSGVYFCASSQDLSGNEKLFFGSGTQLSVL.

The chain links TRBV7-9 to TRBJ1-4, with 8 bases fitting TRBD1. The J segment lost 7 bases and the V segment lost 7 bases, leaving 17 bases of the junction unmatched. Germline values: CDR1 SEHNR, CDR2 FQNEAQ (reference sequence). The CDR3 contains 17 residues. Written as DNA, the CDR3 is TGTGCCAGCACCGAATCCCCCTACAGGGGGATCGCTGAAAAACTGTTTTTT. Translated, it gives CASTESPYRGIAEKLFF. Filled out from reference TRBV7-9 and TRBJ1-4, the complete variable domain reads DTGVSQNPRHKITKRGQNVTFRCDPISEHNRLYWYRQTLGQGPEFLTYFQNEAQLEKSRLLSDRFSAERPKGSFSTLEIQRTEQGDSAMYLCASTESPYRGIAEKLFFGSGTQLSVL.

Only one count was recorded for this clone. The chain carries TRBV29-1 and TRBJ1-2, with TRBD1 matching 7 bases. Looked up from germline, CDR1 is SQVTM and CDR2 is ANQGSEA. The CDR3 extends over 12 amino acids. J lost 7 bases, V lost 4 bases, and 6 bases had no gene match. The CDR3 is CSVGGTVSGYTF. The CDR3, as DNA: TGCAGCGTTGGGGGGACAGTATCTGGCTACACCTTC.

This chain uses TRBV7-9 with TRBJ1-3; D possibly corresponds to TRBD1 (5 bases). Germline assignment: CDR1 SEHNR and CDR2 FQNEAQ (reference sequence). There are 16 residues in the CDR3. Between the trimmed V and J ends, which lost 2 bases and 7 bases, there was a span of 18 bases. The CDR3 DNA reads TGTGCCAGCAGCTTAAGCCCACGGGGGAACGACAACACCATATATTTT. It encodes CASSLSPRGNDNTIYF.

This chain uses TRBV27 with TRBJ1-2, with D possibly TRBD1 on 5 matching bases. Trimming removed 3 bases from V and 4 bases from J, with 12 bases in between. The germline CDR1 and CDR2 sequences are MNHEY and SMNVEV (reference sequence). This CDR3 is 14 amino acids long. The CDR3 sequence: CASSLVGGGYGYTF. The DNA for the CDR3 is TGTGCCAGCAGTTTGGTGGGGGGAGGCTATGGCTACACCTTC.

The chain is built from TRBV29-1 and TRBJ1-1; 9 bases are shared with TRBD1. Germline assignment: CDR1 SQVTM and CDR2 ANQGSEA. V shed 5 bases and J 5 bases; nucleotides not matched to a gene: 9. The CDR3 contains 14 residues. The DNA for the CDR3 is TGCAGCGTTCTACTTCTGACAGGGGGAACTGAAGCTTTCTTT. Its protein product is CSVLLLTGGTEAFF. Complete variable domain (other parts from reference TRBV29-1 and TRBJ1-1): SAVISQKPSRDICQRGTSLTIQCQVDSQVTMMFWYRQQPGQSLTLIATANQGSEATYESGFVIDKFPISRPNLTFSTLTVSNMSPEDSSIYLCSVLLLTGGTEAFFGQGTRLTVV.

The chain combines TRBV7-9 with TRBJ2-1, with D maybe TRBD2 (5 bases). CDR1 and CDR2 (germline): SEHNR, FQNEAQ (reference sequence). The CDR3 is made up of 12 amino acids. Trimming removed 5 bases at V and 9 bases at J, with 11 bases between. The CDR3 sequence: CASSPTRSEQFF. Here the CDR3 DNA reads TGTGCCAGCAGCCCTACTAGAAGTGAGCAGTTCTTC.

The V and J genes are TRBV7-2 and TRBJ1-6; a weak D match, TRBD1 (5 bases). V lost 2 bases and J lost 4, with 9 bases in between. Germline lookup yields CDR1 SGHTA and CDR2 FQGNSA. This CDR3 comprises 15 residues. CDR3 nucleotide sequence: TGTGCCAGCAGCTTACTCCGACAGTATAATTCACCCCTCCACTTT. It yields the protein CASSLLRQYNSPLHF.

The chain employs TRBV19 and TRBJ2-1; no firm D call. V was shortened by 1 base and J by 6 bases, with 7 bases between the two germline ends. The CDR3 runs 13 residues. Germline CDR1 reads LNHDA; CDR2 reads SQIVND (reference sequence). CDR3: CASSIVSRNEQFF. The CDR3 bases are TGTGCCAGTAGTATAGTCTCGCGCAATGAGCAGTTCTTC.

This chain joins TRBV12-5 and TRBJ1-3, with D perhaps matching TRBD1 (5 bases). Germline values: CDR1 LGHNT, CDR2 FRNRAP. V was pared by 1 base and J by 9 bases, with 13 bases between. CDR3 size: 14 residues. The DNA for the CDR3 is TGTGCTAGTGGTTTGGGACAGCCCCGGAGCACCATATATTTT. It specifies CASGLGQPRSTIYF.